The rows below give T cell receptor beta chains drawn from one sample of a study of cytomegalovirus exposure and HLA in healthy donors. This table comes from immunoSEQ multiplex PCR, and its TCRdb copy is limited to in-frame clones, with some not included. This table has 170,000 or so clones, around 80% appearing once. Material: PBMCs. The receptor set was obtained from a woman aged 25 to 39 in good health and CMV-seropositive. Both conserved end residues are part of each CDR3. A D gene is named only where the DNA matches it firmly. Only some rows state a clone size, as once, few, many or a class for expanded clones.

V	size	J	D	CDR3	DNA
TRBV5-8	-	TRBJ1-5	-	CASSLVRQGIGNQPQHF	TGTGCCAGCAGCTTGGTACGTCAGGGAATTGGCAATCAGCCCCAGCATTTT
TRBV6-5	-	TRBJ1-1	-	CASSPRGSGVAEAFF	TGTGCCAGCAGCCCCCGAGGGTCGGGGGTCGCTGAAGCTTTCTTT
TRBV11-3	-	TRBJ2-3	-	CASSLTSGFSSTDTQYF	TGTGCCAGCAGCTTAACCTCAGGTTTTTCTAGCACAGATACGCAGTATTTT
TRBV6-1	-	TRBJ2-1	TRBD2	CASSGSSGNTYNEQFF	TGTGCCAGCAGTGGAAGTAGCGGGAACACCTACAATGAGCAGTTCTTC
TRBV5-5	-	TRBJ2-5	TRBD2	CASSLTSGDPRSETQYF	TGTGCCAGCAGCTTGACTAGCGGGGATCCTAGGAGTGAGACCCAGTACTTC
TRBV6-4	-	TRBJ2-2	TRBD1	CASSDLPGQGTGELFF	TGTGCCAGCAGTGATCTCCCGGGACAGGGAACCGGGGAGCTGTTTTTT
TRBV28	few	TRBJ1-1	TRBD1	CASRSDRALYTEAFF	TGTGCCAGCAGGTCGGACAGGGCCTTATACACTGAAGCTTTCTTT
TRBV6-6	-	TRBJ2-1	-	CASSESQYNEQFF	TGTGCCAGCAGTGAGTCCCAATACAATGAGCAGTTCTTC
TRBV6-1	-	TRBJ2-5	-	CASSESLAGGETQYF	TGTGCCAGCAGTGAAAGTCTGGCAGGGGGGGAGACCCAGTACTTC
TRBV28	-	TRBJ2-3	TRBD1	CASSAPGQGLDTQYF	TGTGCCAGCAGCGCACCGGGACAGGGTTTAGATACGCAGTATTTT
TRBV9	-	TRBJ2-2	TRBD2	CASSLSGSQTGELFF	TGTGCCAGCAGTCTAAGCGGGAGTCAGACCGGGGAGCTGTTTTTT
TRBV19	-	TRBJ2-7	TRBD2	CASSIRTSGSYEQYF	TGTGCCAGTAGTATAAGGACTAGCGGATCTTACGAGCAGTACTTC
TRBV11-3	-	TRBJ2-3	-	CASSSGAGGYGTDTQYF	TGTGCCAGCAGCTCCGGGGCCGGGGGATACGGCACAGATACGCAGTATTTT
TRBV4-2	-	TRBJ2-7	-	CASSQAIWSEQYF	TGTGCCAGCAGCCAGGCCATCTGGAGCGAGCAGTACTTC
TRBV19	-	TRBJ2-1	TRBD2	CASTIMGGASGSHLHPYNEQFF	TGTGCCAGTACCATAATGGGTGGTGCTAGCGGGTCCCACTTACACCCCTACAATGAGCAGTTCTTC
TRBV11-2	-	TRBJ2-7	-	CASRVVGAGEQYF	TGTGCCAGCAGGGTCGTGGGGGCGGGCGAACAGTACTTC
TRBV2	few	TRBJ2-3	-	CASSHPTRLMIGQADTQYF	TGTGCCAGCAGCCATCCTACCCGCCTTATGATCGGTCAGGCAGATACGCAGTATTTT
TRBV28	-	TRBJ1-5	TRBD1	CASSLFTGDQPQHF	TGTGCCAGCAGTTTATTCACAGGGGATCAGCCCCAGCATTTT
TRBV28	-	TRBJ1-1	-	CASTDAGDGTEAFF	TGTGCCAGCACAGATGCGGGGGACGGCACTGAAGCTTTCTTT
TRBV5-6	-	TRBJ2-1	TRBD1	CASSLGQSAQFF	TGTGCCAGCAGCCTGGGACAGTCCGCGCAGTTCTTC
TRBV30	-	TRBJ2-2	-	CAWKDSRAAWGAGELFF	TGTGCCTGGAAGGACTCACGTGCAGCCTGGGGGGCCGGGGAGCTGTTTTTT
TRBV11-1	-	TRBJ1-2	TRBD1	CASSPGTGGDSGGYTF	TGTGCCAGCAGCCCCGGGACAGGGGGCGATTCTGGGGGCTACACCTTC
TRBV2	once	TRBJ1-4	TRBD1	CASSPSGTGTNEKLFF	TGTGCCAGCAGCCCCTCCGGGACAGGAACTAATGAAAAACTGTTTTTT
TRBV14	-	TRBJ2-7	-	CASSLVRGVEQYF	TGTGCCAGCAGCCTAGTCCGCGGGGTGGAGCAGTACTTC
TRBV6-1	-	TRBJ2-1	TRBD2	CASSVIAGVVNEQFF	TGTGCCAGCAGTGTAATAGCGGGAGTAGTTAATGAGCAGTTCTTC
TRBV19	-	TRBJ2-7	-	CASSASQGPYEQYF	TGTGCCAGTAGTGCCTCCCAGGGTCCCTACGAGCAGTACTTC
TRBV30	-	TRBJ2-3	TRBD1	CAWGTETSTDTQYF	TGTGCCTGGGGGACAGAAACTAGCACAGATACGCAGTATTTT
TRBV2	-	TRBJ2-7	TRBD2	CASKDRLAGLFEQYF	TGTGCCAGCAAAGACCGACTAGCGGGACTTTTTGAGCAGTACTTC
TRBV6-5	once	TRBJ1-2	-	CASSRTVTNYGYTF	TGTGCCAGCAGTCGGACAGTAACTAACTATGGCTACACCTTC
TRBV27	-	TRBJ2-7	-	CASSPSTGGYEQYF	TGTGCCAGCAGTCCCTCTACCGGGGGCTACGAGCAGTACTTC
TRBV14	-	TRBJ1-2	-	CASSPYAGQANYGYTF	TGTGCCAGCAGCCCCTATGCAGGGCAAGCTAACTATGGCTACACCTTC
TRBV2	-	TRBJ2-3	TRBD2	CASSVMAGGIDTQYF	TGTGCCAGCAGTGTAATGGCGGGAGGGATTGATACGCAGTATTTT
TRBV25-1	few	TRBJ2-5	-	CASTLSRGYQETQYF	TGTGCCAGCACCCTCAGTAGGGGGTACCAAGAGACCCAGTACTTC
TRBV27	-	TRBJ2-5	-	CASSLRPYFQETQYF	TGTGCCAGCAGTTTGAGGCCGTACTTCCAAGAGACCCAGTACTTC
TRBV29-1	-	TRBJ1-2	TRBD1	CSALDNRGSRGYTF	TGCAGCGCCCTCGACAACAGGGGGTCTCGAGGCTACACCTTC
TRBV10-3	-	TRBJ2-3	-	CAITPGARGEDTQYF	TGTGCCATCACCCCAGGGGCCCGAGGAGAAGATACGCAGTATTTT
TRBV5-8	-	TRBJ2-7	-	CASSVDLSTYEQYF	TGTGCCAGCAGCGTGGACCTCTCTACCTACGAGCAGTACTTC
TRBV28	-	TRBJ2-2	TRBD2	CASRTGGVYANTGELFF	TGTGCCAGCAGGACCGGGGGGGTCTACGCGAACACCGGGGAGCTGTTTTTT